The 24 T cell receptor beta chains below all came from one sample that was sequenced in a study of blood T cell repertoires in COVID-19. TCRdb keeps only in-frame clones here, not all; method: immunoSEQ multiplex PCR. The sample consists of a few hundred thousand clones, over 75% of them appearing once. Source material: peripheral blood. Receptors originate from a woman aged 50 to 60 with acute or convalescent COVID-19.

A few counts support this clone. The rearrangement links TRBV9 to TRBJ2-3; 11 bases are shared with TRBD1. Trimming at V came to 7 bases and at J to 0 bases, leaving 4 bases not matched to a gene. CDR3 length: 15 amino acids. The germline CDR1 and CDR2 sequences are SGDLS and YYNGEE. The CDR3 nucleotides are TGTGCCAGCGGGAGGACAGGGGGCAGCACAGATACGCAGTATTTT. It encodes CASGRTGGSTDTQYF.

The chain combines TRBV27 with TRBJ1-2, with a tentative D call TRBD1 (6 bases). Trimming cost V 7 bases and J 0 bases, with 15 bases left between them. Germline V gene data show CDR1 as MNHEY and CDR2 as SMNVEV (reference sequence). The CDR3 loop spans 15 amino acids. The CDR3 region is CASTVLGQTNYGYTF. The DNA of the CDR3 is TGTGCCAGCACCGTCCTAGGACAGACTAACTATGGCTACACCTTC.

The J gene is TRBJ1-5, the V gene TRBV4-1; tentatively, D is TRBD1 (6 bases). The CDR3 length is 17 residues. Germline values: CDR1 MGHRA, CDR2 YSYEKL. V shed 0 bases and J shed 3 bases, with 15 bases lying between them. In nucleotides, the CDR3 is TGCGCCAGCAGCCAAGATGGAGGGGGGGACCCCAATCAGCCCCAGCATTTT. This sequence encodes CASSQDGGGDPNQPQHF.

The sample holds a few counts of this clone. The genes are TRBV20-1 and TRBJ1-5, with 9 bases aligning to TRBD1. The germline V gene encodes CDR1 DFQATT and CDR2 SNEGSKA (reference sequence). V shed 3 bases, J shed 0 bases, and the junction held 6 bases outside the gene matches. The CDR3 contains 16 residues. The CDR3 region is CSASTPGQGSNQPQHF. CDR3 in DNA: TGCAGTGCTAGTACACCGGGACAGGGTAGCAATCAGCCCCAGCATTTT.

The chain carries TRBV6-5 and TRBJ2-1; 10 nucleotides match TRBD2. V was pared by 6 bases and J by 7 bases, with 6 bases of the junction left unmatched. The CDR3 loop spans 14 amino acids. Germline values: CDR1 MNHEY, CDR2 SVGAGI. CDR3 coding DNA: TGTGCCAGCAGAATACTAGCGGGATCGAATGAGCAGTTCTTC. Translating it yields CASRILAGSNEQFF.

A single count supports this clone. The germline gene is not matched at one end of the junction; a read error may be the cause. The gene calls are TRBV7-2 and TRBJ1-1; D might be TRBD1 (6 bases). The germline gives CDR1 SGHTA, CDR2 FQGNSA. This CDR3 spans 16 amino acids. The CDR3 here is CASSHHLTGLNAEAFF. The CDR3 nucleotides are TGTGCCAGCAGTCACCACTTGACAGGACTGAACGCTGAAGCTTTCTTT.

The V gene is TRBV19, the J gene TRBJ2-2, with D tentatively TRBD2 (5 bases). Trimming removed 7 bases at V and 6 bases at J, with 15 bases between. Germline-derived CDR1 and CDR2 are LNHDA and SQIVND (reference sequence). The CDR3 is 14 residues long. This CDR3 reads CASTHSGLPGELFF. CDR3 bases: TGTGCCAGTACCCATTCGGGGTTACCCGGGGAGCTGTTTTTT. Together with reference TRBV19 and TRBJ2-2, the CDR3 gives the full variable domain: DGGITQSPKYLFRKEGQNVTLSCEQNLNHDAMYWYRQDPGQGLRLIYYSQIVNDFQKGDIAEGYSVSREKKESFPLTVTSAQKNPTAFYLCASTHSGLPGELFFGEGSRLTVL.

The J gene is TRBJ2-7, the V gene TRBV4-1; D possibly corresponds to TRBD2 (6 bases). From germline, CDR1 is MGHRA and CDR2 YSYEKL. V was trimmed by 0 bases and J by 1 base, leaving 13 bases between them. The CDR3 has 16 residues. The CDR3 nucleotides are TGCGCCAGCAGCCAAGATTCAGGGACTCCATCCTACGAGCAGTACTTC. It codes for CASSQDSGTPSYEQYF.

The CDR3: CASRSRETATGELFF. CDR3 nucleotides: TGTGCCAGCAGGTCTCGGGAGACAGCTACCGGGGAGCTGTTTTTT. The chain recombines TRBV27 with TRBJ2-2, with D perhaps TRBD2 (6 bases). The ends were cut back, 6 bases at V and 5 bases at J, with 16 bases in the middle. This CDR3 has 15 amino acids. Germline CDR1 MNHEY, CDR2 SMNVEV (reference sequence).

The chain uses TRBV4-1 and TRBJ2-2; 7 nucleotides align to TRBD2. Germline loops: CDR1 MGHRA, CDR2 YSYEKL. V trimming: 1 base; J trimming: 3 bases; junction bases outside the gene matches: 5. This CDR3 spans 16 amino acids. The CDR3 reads CASSQVGGSDTGELFF. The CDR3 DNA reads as TGCGCCAGCAGCCAAGTCGGGGGGTCGGACACCGGGGAGCTGTTTTTT.

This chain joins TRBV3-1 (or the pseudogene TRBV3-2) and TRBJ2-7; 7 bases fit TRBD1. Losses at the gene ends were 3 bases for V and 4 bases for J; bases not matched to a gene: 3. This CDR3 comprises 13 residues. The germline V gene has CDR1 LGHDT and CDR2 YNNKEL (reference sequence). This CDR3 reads CASSQRGQYEQYF. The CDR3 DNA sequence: TGTGCCAGCAGCCAGAGGGGGCAATACGAGCAGTACTTC.

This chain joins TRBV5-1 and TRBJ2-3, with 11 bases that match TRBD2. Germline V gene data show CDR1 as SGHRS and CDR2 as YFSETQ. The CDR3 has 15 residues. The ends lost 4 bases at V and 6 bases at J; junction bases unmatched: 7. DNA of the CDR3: TGCGCCAGCAGCCCCCAACTAGCGGGAGAGGATACGCAGTATTTT. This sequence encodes CASSPQLAGEDTQYF.

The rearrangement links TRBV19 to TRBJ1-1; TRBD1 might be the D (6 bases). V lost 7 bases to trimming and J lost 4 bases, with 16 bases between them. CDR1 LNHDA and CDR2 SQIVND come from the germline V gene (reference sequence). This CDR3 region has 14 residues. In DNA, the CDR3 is TGTGCCAGTAAGCCACAGGGTGTTGGCACTGAAGCTTTCTTT. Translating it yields CASKPQGVGTEAFF.

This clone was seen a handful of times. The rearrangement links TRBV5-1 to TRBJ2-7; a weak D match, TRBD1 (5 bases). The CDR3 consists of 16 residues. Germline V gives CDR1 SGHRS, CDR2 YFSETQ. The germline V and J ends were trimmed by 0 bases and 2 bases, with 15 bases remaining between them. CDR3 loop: CASSLAYRTDAYEQYF. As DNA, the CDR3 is TGCGCCAGCAGCTTGGCGTACAGGACGGACGCCTACGAGCAGTACTTC.

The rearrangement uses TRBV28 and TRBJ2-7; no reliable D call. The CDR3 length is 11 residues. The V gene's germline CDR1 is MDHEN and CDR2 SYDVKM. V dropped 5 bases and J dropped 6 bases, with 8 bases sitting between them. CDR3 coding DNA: TGTGCCAGCAGTCTAGGCCGCGAGCAGTACTTC. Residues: CASSLGREQYF.

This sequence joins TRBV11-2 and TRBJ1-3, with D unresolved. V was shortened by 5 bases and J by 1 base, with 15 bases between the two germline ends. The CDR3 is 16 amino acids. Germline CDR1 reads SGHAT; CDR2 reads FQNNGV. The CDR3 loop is CASSPSPRDSGNTIYF. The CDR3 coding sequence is TGTGCCAGCAGCCCATCCCCCCGGGATTCTGGAAACACCATATATTTT.

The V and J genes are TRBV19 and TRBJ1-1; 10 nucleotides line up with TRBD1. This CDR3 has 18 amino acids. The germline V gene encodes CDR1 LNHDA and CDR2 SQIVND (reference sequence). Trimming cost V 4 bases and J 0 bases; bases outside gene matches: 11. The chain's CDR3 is CASSNYVGTGEVNTEAFF. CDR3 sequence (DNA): TGTGCCAGTAGTAACTATGTTGGGACAGGGGAAGTGAACACTGAAGCTTTCTTT.

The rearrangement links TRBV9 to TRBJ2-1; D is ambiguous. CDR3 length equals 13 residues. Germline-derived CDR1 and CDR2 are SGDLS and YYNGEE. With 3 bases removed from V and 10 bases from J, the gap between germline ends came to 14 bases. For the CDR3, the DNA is TGTGCCAGCAGCGCTCCCCCCCGGCGGGAGCAGTTCTTC. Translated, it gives CASSAPPRREQFF.

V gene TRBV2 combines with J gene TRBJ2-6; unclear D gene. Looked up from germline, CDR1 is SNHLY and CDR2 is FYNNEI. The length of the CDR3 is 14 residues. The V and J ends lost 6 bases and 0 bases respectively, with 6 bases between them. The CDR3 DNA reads TGTGCCAGCAGGGGCAGCTCTGGGGCCAACGTCCTGACTTTC. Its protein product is CASRGSSGANVLTF.

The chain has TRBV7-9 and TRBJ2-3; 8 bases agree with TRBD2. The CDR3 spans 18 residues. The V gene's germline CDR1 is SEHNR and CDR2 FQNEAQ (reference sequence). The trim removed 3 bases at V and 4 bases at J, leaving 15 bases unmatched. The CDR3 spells CASSFPSPGSGASDTQYF. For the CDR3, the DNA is TGTGCCAGCAGCTTCCCCAGTCCAGGTAGCGGGGCCTCAGATACGCAGTATTTT.

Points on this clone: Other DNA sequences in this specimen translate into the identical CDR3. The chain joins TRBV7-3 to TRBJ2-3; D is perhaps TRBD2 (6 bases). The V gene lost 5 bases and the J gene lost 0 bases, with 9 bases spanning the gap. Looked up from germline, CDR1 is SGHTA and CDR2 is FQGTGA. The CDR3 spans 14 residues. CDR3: CASSLRGSTDTQYF. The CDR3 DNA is TGTGCCAGCAGCCTACGGGGGAGCACAGATACGCAGTATTTT.

The CDR3 is CASNPRGSSGSNEQFF. The CDR3 coding sequence is TGCGCCAGCAACCCCCGGGGGTCTAGCGGGAGCAATGAGCAGTTCTTC. The chain joins TRBV5-1 to TRBJ2-1, with 10 nucleotides matching TRBD2. In germline, CDR1 is SGHRS, CDR2 YFSETQ. V dropped 6 bases and J dropped 6; count of bases not matched to a gene: 12. This CDR3 spans 16 amino acids.

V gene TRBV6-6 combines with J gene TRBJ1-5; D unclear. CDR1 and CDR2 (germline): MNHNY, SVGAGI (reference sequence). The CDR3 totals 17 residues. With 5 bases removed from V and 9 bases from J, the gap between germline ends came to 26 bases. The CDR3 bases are TGTGCCAGCAGTCCCTTATTGACAAGATATGAGCGGAGGCCCCAGCATTTT. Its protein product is CASSPLLTRYERRPQHF.

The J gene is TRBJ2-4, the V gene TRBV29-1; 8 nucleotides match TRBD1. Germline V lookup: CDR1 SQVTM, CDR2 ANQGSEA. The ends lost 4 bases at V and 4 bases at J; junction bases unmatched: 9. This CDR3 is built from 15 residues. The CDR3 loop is CSVVGQGAGKNIQYF. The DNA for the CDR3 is TGCAGCGTTGTCGGGCAGGGGGCCGGGAAAAACATTCAGTACTTC.